The 6 T cell receptor beta chains presented below share a single source sample, sequenced in a study of identical twins. TCRdb re-analysed the 5' RACE reads in MiXCR, keeping a single row per CDR3 protein. The sample consists of roughly 200,000 distinct CDR3 sequences, 7.5% of them appearing once. A further study also used this sample, focusing on yellow fever vaccine responses in identical twins.

Sequenced material: memory (CD45RO+) T cells sorted from blood. Receptors originate from a woman younger than 35 in good health.

The gene calls are TRBV30 and TRBJ1-6, with 8 bases identical to TRBD1. From germline, CDR1 is GTSNPN and CDR2 SVGIG (reference sequence). With V trimmed by 3 bases and J by 11 bases, 9 bases remained unmatched. The CDR3 spans 14 residues. As DNA, the CDR3 is TGTGCCTGGAGCTTGACAGGGGAGGGTGCACCCCTCCACTTT. Translation gives CAWSLTGEGAPLHF.

This clonotype was counted only a few times. The J gene is TRBJ1-1, the V gene TRBV3-1; D gene ambiguous. The CDR3 has 12 amino acids. V was trimmed by 4 bases and J by 7 bases, leaving 10 bases between them. Germline V gene sequence: CDR1 LGHDT, CDR2 YNNKEL (reference sequence). The CDR3 coding sequence is TGTGCCAGCAGCCTCGGAAAGGGTGAAGCTTTCTTT. Its translation is CASSLGKGEAFF.

In its sample, this clonotype was seen a few times. The V call is TRBV3-1, the J call TRBJ1-1; the D gene is possibly TRBD1 (5 bases). CDR1 LGHDT and CDR2 YNNKEL come from the germline V gene (reference sequence). The ends were cut back, 6 bases at V and 0 bases at J, with 17 bases in the middle. This CDR3 has 16 residues. The CDR3 region is CASRRVRGAMNTEAFF. Here the CDR3 DNA reads TGTGCCAGCAGGCGAGTACGTGGGGCCATGAACACTGAAGCTTTCTTT.

The chain is built from TRBV5-1 and TRBJ2-7; 10 positions match TRBD2. Trimming at V came to 4 bases and at J to 3 bases, leaving 7 bases not matched to a gene. This CDR3 is built from 15 residues. The germline V gene encodes CDR1 SGHRS and CDR2 YFSETQ. The CDR3 nucleotides are TGCGCCAGCAGCCTCTTTGGACTAGCGGACTACGAGCAGTACTTC. This sequence encodes CASSLFGLADYEQYF.

The chain links TRBV20-1 to TRBJ2-1; D ambiguous. This CDR3 has 15 amino acids. V shed 6 bases and J shed 4 bases, with 19 bases lying between them. From germline, CDR1 is DFQATT and CDR2 SNEGSKA (reference sequence). For the CDR3, the DNA is TGCAGTGCCGAGTTCGCCCAGTTCCATTACAATGAGCAGTTCTTC. Translation: CSAEFAQFHYNEQFF.

This clonotype was detected only a few times. The chain has TRBV7-2 and TRBJ1-1; TRBD1 aligns across 9 bases. CDR3 length equals 13 residues. CDR1 and CDR2 from the germline V gene are SGHTA and FQGNSA. V dropped 8 bases and J dropped 7; count of bases not matched to a gene: 8. CDR3 loop: CASQQGARIEAFF. CDR3 bases: TGTGCCAGCCAACAGGGGGCGCGTATTGAAGCTTTCTTT.